The source of this T cell receptor beta chain is a study of radiation and T cells in renal cell carcinoma (dated by TCRdb to 2020 to 2022). Context from the whole study: In total, roughly 51 samples underwent TCR beta sequencing: some 26 tumors plus 27 peripheral blood samples. In the 53 samples combined, 4 million to 5 million unique CDR3 nucleotide sequences were found, encoding 2,658,974 unique CDR3 amino acid sequences. Study-wide findings and limitations: Higher TCR clonality was observed in irradiated tumors than in controls, with an average of roughly 50% of the repertoire accounted for by the top 100 clonotypes, compared with approximately 45% in nephrectomy-only tumors. No pretreatment tumor biopsies were available, so the baseline intratumoral presence of clonotypes could not be determined. The single-armed trial design could not address effects of radiation dose or scheduling on the TCR repertoire. In blood, the top tumor clonotypes increased between baseline and 2 weeks post-radiation and then shrank by 4 weeks, which suggests that tumor-resident clones expanded only transiently. Compared with control tumors, irradiated tumors had a greater number of dominant CDR3 motifs, and these motifs made up a bigger portion of the repertoire. Because only small tumor regions of about 1 g were available, the study did not capture intratumoral heterogeneity.

A remark on this clone: Which antigen it targets is not known. No base quality values were provided; no much bigger clone lies one nucleotide off.

TCR beta libraries were generated from genomic DNA with the immunoSEQ kit, following the manufacturer's recommendations. To prepare libraries, a first multiplex PCR with proprietary primers was run, followed by a second PCR that added unique barcodes, and a bead cleanup was done after each round. A kit-provided positive control reaction and a negative control reaction were included in every sample batch. The final libraries were assessed on an Agilent 4200 TapeStation D1000 ScreenTape, pooled by volume, and quantified by qPCR. Sequencing ran on an Illumina NextSeq500 with a MidOutput 150-cycle cartridge, using 156 Read1 and 15 Index1 cycles with kit custom primers. The pooled library was loaded at about 1 pM, with an approximately 19% PhiX control spiked in. Under the source paper's analysis protocol: Vendor-processed data were analyzed in R, with a clonotype defined as all T cells sharing the same CDR3 nucleotide sequence. In the clone abundance analyses, frequencies in each sample were normalized to that sample's 10,000 most abundant clones. Before analysis, public T cell clones were removed, and these numbered fewer than six per sample on average. Dominant motifs were analyzed with ImmunoMap using the PAM10 matrix, a gap penalty of 30, and a homology threshold of 0.3, and motifs with a cumulative frequency of at least 0.01 were considered dominant. A difference in abundance of at least 32-fold between compartments was used to define tumor-enriched and baseline blood-enriched clonotypes. The Baroni-Urbani and Buser coefficient was used to measure tumor-blood repertoire similarity, and groups were compared with two-tailed Wilcoxon tests in R. TCRdb obtained this table from immuneACCESS and retained in-frame rearrangements with V and J assigned. These tables miss some clones; where compared with another copy, unresolved V genes account for less than half of the shortfall, and the remainder is unexplained. V and J calls plus clone size are reproduced from that table; the DNA served to infer D and trimming. Present in this sample are more than 15,000 clones, around 50% of which were seen just once. The ten largest account for approximately 12% of the sample.

The CDR3 starts with the cysteine, ends with the phenylalanine, and has 16 residues. Only the CDR3 DNA is retained, 48 bases long and in frame from the first base. Trimming takes 4 bases from V and 3 bases from J, and the germline ends sit 16 bases apart. CDR1 and CDR2 are drawn from the germline V gene: SGHRS, YFSETQ. The time point tag for this specimen amounts to: tumor resected at nephrectomy. This specimen's treatment or condition label, interpreted: 15 Gy SBRT to primary tumor, nephrectomy 4 weeks later. Samples came from a clinical trial, in which primary renal cell carcinomas received 15 Gy stereotactic body radiation therapy followed by nephrectomy 4 weeks later. Renal cell carcinoma with clear cell pathology was present in all patients. Tumor processing involved mechanical dissociation, digestion with collagenase/hyaluronidase at 37 degrees C, handling in gentleMACS C tubes, and storage in liquid nitrogen. Genomic DNA for TCR sequencing was prepared using the QIAamp DNA Blood Mini Kit (Qiagen). The analyses included only samples that passed all quality control checks.

This chain joins TRBV5-1 to TRBJ2-2; the D gene is possibly TRBD2, with 6 bases matching. The TCR sequence derives from a man aged 45-60 years with renal cell carcinoma. The specimen comprised tumor tissue, sampled from a patient whose treatment included radiotherapy and nephrectomy. The DNA sequence is given as TGCGCCAGCAGCCCTCCGGGCAGGGAGGACACCGGGGAGCTGTTTTTT. It encodes CASSPPGREDTGELFF.